Shown below are 28 T cell receptor beta chains from a single sample sequenced in a study of Tregs in tolerant kidney transplant recipients. Data came from immunoSEQ multiplex PCR; TCRdb stores just in-frame clones and leaves some out. Of roughly 99,000 clones listed, 80% to 95% were seen once; the top ten hold approximately 0.48%. The starting material was CD4+ T cells from blood, obtained before the transplant. Source of these receptors: a human donor who received a combined kidney and bone marrow transplant.

This rearrangement joins TRBV6-5 to TRBJ2-5; 12 bases agree with TRBD2. From germline, CDR1 is MNHEY and CDR2 SVGAGI. Trimming took 6 bases from V and 6 from J; bases not matched to a gene: 8. The CDR3 contains 15 residues. CDR3 loop: CASSETSGRMQTQYF. The CDR3 DNA reads TGTGCCAGCAGCGAAACTAGCGGGAGGATGCAGACCCAGTACTTC.

This chain uses TRBV11-3 with TRBJ1-1; D might be TRBD1 (6 bases). V lost 6 bases and J lost 3, with 11 bases in between. The germline CDR1 and CDR2 sequences are SGHNT and YENEEA. The CDR3 runs to 13 residues. CDR3 sequence (DNA): TGTGCCAGCAGTTTCCACAGGGACACTGAAGCTTTCTTT. The encoded protein is CASSFHRDTEAFF. Based on the CDR3 plus reference TRBV11-3 and TRBJ1-1, the full variable domain is EAGVVQSPRYKIIEKKQPVAFWCNPISGHNTLYWYLQNLGQGPELLIRYENEEAVDDSQLPKDRFSAERLKGVDSTLKIQPAELGDSAVYLCASSFHRDTEAFFGQGTRLTVV.

This clone was recorded only once. This chain links TRBV30 with TRBJ2-5, with a tentative D call TRBD2 (7 bases). Germline V gene lookup returns CDR1 GTSNPN and CDR2 SVGIG (reference sequence). This CDR3 has 12 amino acids. CDR3 bases: TGTGCACGGGGAGGGGGGGGAGAGACCCAGTACTTC. This codes for CARGGGGETQYF.

The DNA of the CDR3 is TGCAGCGTTCTCGGGGGGCTCGACACCGGGGAGCTGTTTTTT. Its protein product is CSVLGGLDTGELFF. The V and J genes are TRBV29-1 and TRBJ2-2, with a possible D match to TRBD2 (7 bases). The V gene lost 5 bases and the J gene lost 3 bases, with 13 bases spanning the gap. CDR3 length equals 14 residues. Germline-derived CDR1 and CDR2 are SQVTM and ANQGSEA.

V gene TRBV11-3 combines with J gene TRBJ1-1, with D maybe TRBD1 (6 bases). Germline V lookup: CDR1 SGHNT, CDR2 YENEEA. Trimming shortened V by 3 bases and J by 7 bases, and 15 bases separated the two germline ends. This CDR3 is built from 14 residues. CDR3 region: CASSLPGTRDEAFF. The CDR3 nucleotides read TGTGCCAGCAGCTTGCCCGGGACAAGGGATGAAGCTTTCTTT.

CDR3 loop: CASSPGTGKVYGYTF. The CDR3 coding sequence is TGCGCCAGCAGCCCTGGGACAGGGAAGGTCTATGGCTACACCTTC. This sequence joins TRBV5-1 and TRBJ1-2, with 9 nucleotides matching TRBD1. The germline V gene has CDR1 SGHRS and CDR2 YFSETQ. Unmatched junction bases numbered 8, after V lost 4 bases and J lost 4 bases. The CDR3 extends over 15 amino acids.

V is TRBV7-7 and J is TRBJ2-3; TRBD1 matches 9 bases. V dropped 4 bases and J dropped 3; count of bases not matched to a gene: 5. The CDR3 contains 15 residues. Germline V gene lookup returns CDR1 SSHAT and CDR2 FNYEAQ (reference sequence). The chain's CDR3 is CASSSGTGRTDTQYF. The DNA for the CDR3 is TGTGCCAGCAGCTCCGGGACAGGGCGTACAGATACGCAGTATTTT.

This chain joins TRBV7-2 and TRBJ1-2; D possibly corresponds to TRBD1 (5 bases). V was pared by 0 bases and J by 3 bases, with 14 bases between. The CDR3 is made up of 16 amino acids. Germline loops: CDR1 SGHTA, CDR2 FQGNSA. CDR3 protein: CASSLALGAEDYGYTF. CDR3 coding DNA: TGTGCCAGCAGCTTAGCTCTAGGGGCCGAGGACTATGGCTACACCTTC.

The V and J genes are TRBV19 and TRBJ1-6, with D maybe TRBD1 (5 bases). Germline values: CDR1 LNHDA, CDR2 SQIVND (reference sequence). V was pared by 3 bases and J by 8 bases, with 14 bases between. This CDR3 is 15 amino acids long. The CDR3 region has the DNA TGTGCCAGTAGTATCGCAGGGCGATCTGATTCACCCCTCCACTTT. It encodes CASSIAGRSDSPLHF.

The V call is TRBV6-5, the J call TRBJ1-1; D remains unclear. CDR3 length: 15 amino acids. CDR1 and CDR2 (germline): MNHEY, SVGAGI. With 2 bases removed from V and 2 bases from J, the gap between germline ends came to 12 bases. The CDR3 reads CASSYTAVKNTEAFF. Written as DNA, the CDR3 is TGTGCCAGCAGTTACACAGCCGTAAAAAACACTGAAGCTTTCTTT.

The chain is built from TRBV4-1 and TRBJ1-1, with 9 positions matching TRBD1. In germline, CDR1 is MGHRA, CDR2 YSYEKL. V gave up 2 bases and J gave up 1 base; unmatched junction bases: 2. There are 15 residues in the CDR3. This CDR3 reads CASSQPGQGNTEAFF. CDR3 nucleotide sequence: TGCGCCAGCAGCCAACCGGGACAGGGGAACACTGAAGCTTTCTTT.

The chain employs TRBV19 and TRBJ2-3; 8 bases are a match to TRBD2. Trimming at V came to 3 bases and at J to 8 bases, leaving 13 bases not matched to a gene. Germline loops: CDR1 LNHDA, CDR2 SQIVND (reference sequence). The CDR3 runs to 16 residues. As DNA, the CDR3 is TGTGCCAGTAGTATTACGGGAGGGCCATTAAAGGGTACGCAGTATTTT. This codes for CASSITGGPLKGTQYF.

The chain carries TRBV19 and TRBJ2-5; 12 nucleotides line up with TRBD2. V lost 4 bases and J lost 3; bases outside the gene matches: 3. Germline-derived CDR1 and CDR2 are LNHDA and SQIVND (reference sequence). The CDR3 length is 15 residues. The CDR3 loop reads CASSTSGGDKETQYF. CDR3 coding DNA: TGTGCCAGTAGTACTAGCGGGGGGGATAAAGAGACCCAGTACTTC.

V is TRBV23-1 and J is TRBJ2-3; 8 nucleotides align to TRBD2. TRBV23-1 has ORF status, its function being uncertain. J was trimmed by 2 bases and V by 4 bases; bases with no gene match: 8. CDR3 length equals 16 residues. The CDR3 sequence: CASSPGGGLYTDTQYF. In DNA form, the CDR3 reads TGCGCCAGCAGTCCCGGGGGGGGTCTATACACAGATACGCAGTATTTT.

V is TRBV9 and J is TRBJ2-3; D remains ambiguous. Germline CDR1 is SGDLS and CDR2 is YYNGEE. This CDR3 comprises 15 residues. The germline V and J ends were trimmed by 1 base and 0 bases, with 9 bases remaining between them. The CDR3 loop is CASSVSVFSTDTQYF. DNA for the CDR3: TGTGCCAGCAGCGTATCGGTTTTCAGCACAGATACGCAGTATTTT.

The chain recombines TRBV21-1 with TRBJ2-3; the D call in the table, TRBD2, was not verified against the DNA. TRBV21-1 is designated a pseudogene. The CDR3 consists of 14 residues. CDR3 DNA: TGTGCCAGCAGCAAAGCAGAGACTGGGGATACGCAGTATTTT. Amino acids: CASSKAETGDTQYF.

There are a few counts of this clone. V gene TRBV5-1 combines with J gene TRBJ2-2, with TRBD2 matching over 7 bases. Germline CDR1 and CDR2: SGHRS and YFSETQ. The CDR3 consists of 16 residues. V lost 3 bases to trimming and J lost 4 bases; unmatched junction nucleotides: 9. This CDR3 reads CASSWGGSRGTGELFF. The CDR3 nucleotides are TGCGCCAGCAGCTGGGGGGGGTCGAGAGGCACCGGGGAGCTGTTTTTT.

The chain joins TRBV5-4 to TRBJ1-1; 9 nucleotides match TRBD1. This CDR3 is built from 13 residues. The J segment lost 4 bases and the V segment lost 4 bases, leaving 2 bases of the junction unmatched. From germline, CDR1 is SGHNT and CDR2 YYREEE (reference sequence). The CDR3 spells CASSQDRGTEAFF. CDR3 DNA sequence: TGTGCCAGCAGCCAGGACAGGGGCACTGAAGCTTTCTTT.

In its sample, this clone was seen a few times. The chain recombines TRBV6-5 with TRBJ2-3, with TRBD1 matching over 11 bases. Losses at the gene ends were 5 bases for V and 4 bases for J; bases not matched to a gene: 5. Germline V gives CDR1 MNHEY, CDR2 SVGAGI. The CDR3 covers 15 residues. The chain's CDR3 is CASSGTGGRADTQYF. In nucleotides, the CDR3 is TGTGCCAGCAGTGGGACAGGGGGTAGGGCAGATACGCAGTATTTT.

CDR3 coding DNA: TGCGCCAGCACGTCCAACAGGGCGGGCTACGAGCAGTACTTC. Translation gives CASTSNRAGYEQYF. The chain uses TRBV5-1 and TRBJ2-7; a weak D match, TRBD1 (6 bases). The CDR3 runs to 14 residues. Trimming shortened V by 6 bases and J by 3 bases, and 16 bases separated the two germline ends. The germline CDR1 and CDR2 sequences are SGHRS and YFSETQ.

The chain carries TRBV5-1 and TRBJ1-4; D not resolved. The CDR3 length is 15 residues. Trimming left V 4 bases short and J 0 bases short, with 10 bases between. Germline assignment: CDR1 SGHRS and CDR2 YFSETQ. CDR3: CASSMSGTTNEKLFF. The DNA of the CDR3 is TGCGCCAGCAGCATGTCAGGTACAACTAATGAAAAACTGTTTTTT.

This sequence joins TRBV5-6 and TRBJ2-7, with TRBD1 matching over 9 bases. J was trimmed by 1 base and V by 3 bases; bases with no gene match: 2. This CDR3 has 14 amino acids. The V gene's germline CDR1 is SGHDT and CDR2 YYEEEE. CDR3 in DNA: TGTGCCAGCAGCTGGGACAGGGCATCCTACGAGCAGTACTTC. Translating gives CASSWDRASYEQYF.

This chain links TRBV18 with TRBJ2-3; possible D gene TRBD1, 6 bases. This CDR3 is built from 14 residues. With 3 bases removed from V and 2 bases from J, the gap between germline ends came to 9 bases. Germline V gives CDR1 KGHSH, CDR2 LQKENI. The CDR3 nucleotides are TGTGCCAGCTCACCCCGGGACAACACAGATACGCAGTATTTT. It yields the protein CASSPRDNTDTQYF.

The J gene is TRBJ2-2, the V gene TRBV11-2; D gene unclear. The length of the CDR3 is 11 residues. From germline, CDR1 is SGHAT and CDR2 FQNNGV. Trimming left V 5 bases short and J 6 bases short, with 4 bases between. The chain's CDR3 is CASSRAGELFF. The CDR3 nucleotides are TGTGCCAGCAGCCGTGCCGGGGAGCTGTTTTTT.

This clone was counted once. This chain links TRBV12-2 with TRBJ1-5; the table gives TRBD1 as D, unverified against the DNA. TRBV12-2 is shown as a pseudogene. This CDR3 region has 19 residues. The CDR3 loop is CASRLALVPAGARNQPQHF. CDR3 nucleotide sequence: TGTGCAAGTCGCTTAGCGCTAGTTCCGGCAGGGGCGCGTAATCAGCCCCAGCATTTT.

This clone was seen more than once but under ten times. The V gene is TRBV1, the J gene TRBJ2-5; the table assigns TRBD2, which was not confirmed against the DNA. TRBV1 is flagged as a pseudogene. The CDR3 spans 17 residues. The CDR3 region is CTSSNEGLAGGRETQYF. As DNA, the CDR3 is TGCACCAGCAGCAATGAGGGACTAGCGGGGGGAAGGGAGACCCAGTACTTC.

This chain uses TRBV7-7 with TRBJ2-5; D call uncertain. V was trimmed by 5 bases and J by 1 base, leaving 14 bases between them. Germline V gene data show CDR1 as SSHAT and CDR2 as FNYEAQ (reference sequence). This CDR3 comprises 15 residues. In DNA, the CDR3 is TGTGCCAGCAGCGGATCCCAGAGCGCCCAAGAGACCCAGTACTTC. It encodes CASSGSQSAQETQYF.

The V call is TRBV6-5, the J call TRBJ2-1; 7 bases fit TRBD1. The germline V gene encodes CDR1 MNHEY and CDR2 SVGAGI. The CDR3 extends over 15 amino acids. J was trimmed by 2 bases and V by 8 bases; bases with no gene match: 9. CDR3 amino acids: CASSWTGTAYNEQFF. DNA of the CDR3: TGTGCCAGCTCTTGGACCGGGACAGCCTACAATGAGCAGTTCTTC.